Presented here are 25 T cell receptor beta chains from one specimen sequenced in a study of identical twins. TCRdb passed the 5' RACE reads through MiXCR, listing each CDR3 protein once. Of some 630,000 distinct CDR3 sequences listed, just over 7% were seen once; the top ten hold roughly 1.6%. The same data also contributed to another study, on yellow fever vaccine responses in identical twins.

Sequenced input: PBMCs. Receptors were obtained from a woman between 18 and 30 years old in good health.

There are a few counts of this clonotype. V gene TRBV20-1 combines with J gene TRBJ2-7; 14 nucleotides line up with TRBD2. CDR1 and CDR2 from the germline V gene are DFQATT and SNEGSKA (reference sequence). J was trimmed by 3 bases and V by 3 bases; bases with no gene match: 7. The CDR3 covers 16 residues. The CDR3 DNA reads as TGCAGTGCTAGGGGTAGGACTAGCGGGAGGATCTACGAGCAGTACTTC. Translating gives CSARGRTSGRIYEQYF.

This clonotype came up a few times. This chain uses TRBV12-3 or TRBV12-4 with TRBJ2-2, with D uncertain. There are 16 residues in the CDR3. The V end was cut by 2 bases, the J end by 0 bases, with 10 bases between. CDR3 loop: CASSLWASPNTGELFF. The CDR3 coding sequence is TGTGCCAGCAGTTTATGGGCTAGTCCGAACACCGGGGAGCTGTTTTTT.

This clonotype was seen a handful of times. This sequence joins TRBV20-1 and TRBJ1-1; D not certain. Per germline, CDR1 DFQATT and CDR2 SNEGSKA (reference sequence). This CDR3 region has 16 residues. V lost 0 bases and J 0 bases, leaving 14 bases between the germline ends. The CDR3 protein is CSARDSQRHMNTEAFF. The CDR3 DNA reads as TGCAGTGCTAGAGATTCCCAGCGACACATGAACACTGAAGCTTTCTTT.

This clonotype has just a few counts. V is TRBV2 and J is TRBJ2-3; TRBD1 matches at 10 bases. The CDR3 has 14 amino acids. The trim removed 5 bases at V and 6 bases at J, leaving 5 bases unmatched. Germline V gene data show CDR1 as SNHLY and CDR2 as FYNNEI. CDR3 loop: CASSSDRGLDTQYF. The CDR3 coding sequence is TGTGCCAGCAGTTCAGACAGGGGGCTCGATACGCAGTATTTT. Full variable domain (rest looked up from reference TRBV2 and TRBJ2-3): EPEVTQTPSHQVTQMGQEVILRCVPISNHLYFYWYRQILGQKVEFLVSFYNNEISEKSEIFDDQFSVERPDGSNFTLKIRSTKLEDSAMYFCASSSDRGLDTQYFGPGTRLTVL.

This clonotype has more than one count but fewer than ten. The V call is TRBV24-1, the J call TRBJ2-5; D unresolved. V lost 2 bases, J lost 4 bases, and 7 bases lay in between. This CDR3 spans 13 amino acids. Germline CDR1 and CDR2: KGHDR and SFDVKD. CDR3 in amino acids: CATSDSNRETQYF. The CDR3 bases are TGTGCCACCAGTGATTCCAACCGAGAGACCCAGTACTTC.

The genes are TRBV12-3 or TRBV12-4 and TRBJ2-7, with D possibly being TRBD2 (7 bases). V was clipped by 6 bases and J by 5 bases, with 20 bases between them. The CDR3 totals 15 residues. This chain's CDR3 is CASRPEGGGFNEQYF. DNA of the CDR3: TGTGCCAGCAGACCCGAGGGGGGGGGCTTCAACGAGCAGTACTTC.

This clonotype has at least ten counts. The chain combines TRBV5-1 with TRBJ2-3; unclear D gene. CDR1 is SGHRS and CDR2 is YFSETQ in the germline V gene. The CDR3 contains 13 residues. Trimming took 1 base from V and 1 from J, leaving 4 bases between them. The CDR3 DNA follows: TGCGCCAGCAGCTTGCAGCGCACAGATACGCAGTATTTT. This encodes CASSLQRTDTQYF.

The chain carries TRBV6-2 or TRBV6-3 and TRBJ2-1; D tentatively reads TRBD1 or TRBD2 (6 bases each). Matching the DNA end better, TRBJ2-7 makes the J call doubtful. The V gene's germline CDR1 is MNHEY and CDR2 SVGEGT. CDR3 size: 18 residues. The CDR3 protein is CASRRGGSGFSRRNEQYF. DNA of the CDR3: TGTGCCAGCAGAAGAGGGGGGTCAGGTTTCAGTCGGAGGAATGAGCAGTACTTC.

This clonotype was counted at least ten times. The chain recombines TRBV5-5 with TRBJ1-5; the D is unclear. The germline V gene encodes CDR1 SGHKS and CDR2 YYEKEE (reference sequence). V was trimmed by 3 bases and J by 4 bases, leaving 14 bases between them. CDR3 size: 15 residues. CDR3 DNA: TGTGCCAGCAGCTCCGGCCAACTGGCGAATCAGCCCCAGCATTTT. It specifies CASSSGQLANQPQHF. Combining the CDR3 with reference TRBV5-5 and TRBJ1-5 gives the whole variable domain DAGVTQSPTHLIKTRGQQVTLRCSPISGHKSVSWYQQVLGQGPQFIFQYYEKEERGRGNFPDRFSARQFPNYSSELNVNALLLGDSALYLCASSSGQLANQPQHFGDGTRLSIL.

This clonotype has at least ten counts. V and J are TRBV4-1 and TRBJ1-6; D might be TRBD1 (5 bases). CDR3 length: 18 amino acids. From germline, CDR1 is MGHRA and CDR2 YSYEKL. Trimming removed 3 bases from V and 0 bases from J, with 15 bases in between. CDR3 sequence: CASSHLGRKSSYNSPLHF. The DNA for the CDR3 is TGCGCCAGCAGCCACCTGGGACGGAAGAGCTCCTATAATTCACCCCTCCACTTT.

The sample holds a few counts of this clonotype. The chain recombines TRBV5-1 with TRBJ2-2; D gene uncertain. The CDR3 sequence is 15 residues long. V was pared by 3 bases and J by 7 bases, with 16 bases between. CDR1 and CDR2 (germline): SGHRS, YFSETQ. The chain's CDR3 is CASSSDARPGGELFF. The CDR3 region has the DNA TGCGCCAGCAGCTCCGACGCGCGTCCGGGCGGGGAGCTGTTTTTT.

This clonotype was counted many times. This chain links TRBV7-2 with TRBJ2-1, with 9 nucleotides matching TRBD2. Trimming removed 1 base from V and 13 bases from J; junction bases left unmatched: 5. Germline V gene lookup returns CDR1 SGHTA and CDR2 FQGNSA. The CDR3 spans 13 residues. The chain's CDR3 is CASSLVTTSGQFF. Written as DNA, the CDR3 is TGTGCCAGCAGCTTAGTAACGACTAGCGGACAGTTCTTC.

The chain joins TRBV6-2 or TRBV6-3 to TRBJ2-2, with no clear D. The V end was cut by 8 bases, the J end by 7 bases, with 11 bases between. The CDR3 length is 12 residues. The germline CDR1 and CDR2 sequences are MNHEY and SVGEGT. CDR3 residues: CASFLPGGELFF. CDR3 DNA sequence: TGTGCCAGCTTCTTACCCGGCGGGGAGCTGTTTTTT.

The J gene is TRBJ1-2, the V gene TRBV5-1, with 7 bases lining up with TRBD1. Germline lookup yields CDR1 SGHRS and CDR2 YFSETQ. V lost 0 bases and J lost 4; bases outside the gene matches: 6. The CDR3 is made up of 15 amino acids. The CDR3 sequence: CASSLGRGRFYGYTF. CDR3 sequence (DNA): TGCGCCAGCAGCTTGGGTAGGGGGCGCTTCTATGGCTACACCTTC.

This clonotype came up a few times. This chain joins TRBV28 and TRBJ1-5; perhaps TRBD1 as D (5 bases). This CDR3 region has 14 residues. CDR1 is MDHEN and CDR2 is SYDVKM in the germline V gene. Trimming removed 7 bases from V and 2 bases from J, with 12 bases in between. CDR3 in amino acids: CASTLLGGNQPQHF. In DNA form, the CDR3 reads TGTGCCAGCACCCTATTGGGGGGCAATCAGCCCCAGCATTTT. Full variable domain (outside the CDR3, taken from reference TRBV28 and TRBJ1-5): DVKVTQSSRYLVKRTGEKVFLECVQDMDHENMFWYRQDPGLGLRLIYFSYDVKMKEKGDIPEGYSVSREKKERFSLILESASTNQTSMYLCASTLLGGNQPQHFGDGTRLSIL.

The rearrangement uses TRBV5-1 and TRBJ2-5; TRBD2 aligns across 15 bases. The CDR3 totals 17 residues. Germline values: CDR1 SGHRS, CDR2 YFSETQ. J lost 4 bases, V lost 4 bases, and 8 bases had no gene match. DNA of the CDR3: TGCGCCAGCAGCCCCACCGGGACTAGCGGGGGGCCAGAGACCCAGTACTTC. It encodes CASSPTGTSGGPETQYF.

This chain connects TRBV20-1 to TRBJ2-3, with D possibly TRBD1 on 5 matching bases. The V gene's germline CDR1 is DFQATT and CDR2 SNEGSKA (reference sequence). V was clipped by 0 bases and J by 7 bases, with 14 bases between them. This CDR3 contains 14 residues. The CDR3 protein is CSAREPGSEYTQYF. The CDR3 DNA sequence: TGCAGTGCTAGAGAGCCAGGGTCTGAATATACGCAGTATTTT.

This clonotype has a count of ten or more. The rearrangement links TRBV5-1 to TRBJ2-1, with 14 bases aligning to TRBD2. CDR3 length: 15 amino acids. Germline CDR1 and CDR2: SGHRS and YFSETQ. The trim removed 3 bases at V and 8 bases at J, leaving 4 bases unmatched. CDR3 DNA: TGCGCCAGCAGCTCCACGACTAGCGGGGGGGATGAGCAGTTCTTC. It yields the protein CASSSTTSGGDEQFF.

In its sample, this clonotype was seen a few times. The J gene is TRBJ1-2, the V gene TRBV12-3 or TRBV12-4; 9 nucleotides match TRBD1. The CDR3 runs to 14 residues. J lost 4 bases, V lost 6 bases, and 6 bases had no gene match. CDR3 loop: CASRGTGLVYGYTF. In nucleotides, the CDR3 is TGTGCCAGCAGGGGGACAGGGCTAGTCTATGGCTACACCTTC.

The rearrangement links TRBV7-2 to TRBJ2-5, with D unclear. Germline CDR1 and CDR2: SGHTA and FQGNSA. The V and J ends lost 8 bases and 5 bases respectively, with 21 bases between them. The CDR3 has 15 residues. The CDR3 loop reads CASALGPTLGETQYF. The CDR3 DNA is TGTGCCAGCGCCTTAGGGCCCACCCTCGGGGAGACCCAGTACTTC.

In this sample, this clonotype turned up many times. The chain joins TRBV12-3 or TRBV12-4 to TRBJ2-3; possibly TRBD2 for D (5 bases). V was trimmed by 2 bases and J by 1 base, leaving 10 bases between them. The CDR3 is made up of 15 amino acids. Here the CDR3 reads CASSLPSEGTDTQYF. As DNA, the CDR3 is TGTGCCAGCAGTTTACCGTCGGAGGGCACAGATACGCAGTATTTT.

This clonotype has at least ten counts. V gene TRBV12-3 or TRBV12-4 combines with J gene TRBJ2-7; D uncertain. The V end was cut by 5 bases, the J end by 3 bases, with 17 bases between. There are 15 residues in the CDR3. The CDR3 region is CASSPPPTVHYEQYF. The DNA of the CDR3 is TGTGCCAGCAGTCCCCCCCCGACTGTTCACTACGAGCAGTACTTC.

This clonotype occurred many times. V is TRBV28 and J is TRBJ1-4; the match to TRBD1 covers 7 bases. This CDR3 spans 15 amino acids. Unmatched junction bases numbered 6, after V lost 8 bases and J lost 0 bases. Germline CDR1 and CDR2: MDHEN and SYDVKM. CDR3 bases: TGTGCCAGCTTGGGACAGCCAGCAACTAATGAAAAACTGTTTTTT. It encodes CASLGQPATNEKLFF.

This clonotype has more than one count but fewer than ten. V and J are TRBV7-9 and TRBJ2-7, with 9 positions matching TRBD1. Germline values: CDR1 SEHNR, CDR2 FQNEAQ (reference sequence). CDR3 length: 15 amino acids. The V segment lost 7 bases and the J segment 2 bases; nucleotides outside the gene matches: 9. The CDR3 DNA follows: TGTGCCAGCACCGACCCGGGACAGGGAACCTACGAGCAGTACTTC. Residues: CASTDPGQGTYEQYF.

The genes are TRBV11-2 and TRBJ1-1, with unresolved D. The CDR3 length is 16 residues. Germline lookup yields CDR1 SGHAT and CDR2 FQNNGV. Trimming pared 3 bases from V and 5 bases from J, leaving 19 bases between. DNA of the CDR3: TGTGCCAGCAGCTTGAAACCAATCGGGCCTAATACTGAAGCTTTCTTT. Amino acids: CASSLKPIGPNTEAFF.